This T cell receptor (beta chain) was documented in a study of blood T cells in healthy people across ages. Study overall: Roughly one uniquely barcoded beta molecule per two T cells was captured.

The germline CDR1 and CDR2 sequences are SQVTM and ANQGSEA. The CDR3 has 16 residues. Between the trimmed V and J ends, which lost 0 bases and 6 bases, there was a span of 18 bases. Study-level results: It was not possible, with unsorted PBMCs, to conclusively compare naive and antigen-experienced cells.

This clonotype was recorded a few times. Antigen: not known. A second roughly 6 to 12 cycle PCR used barcoded and J-beta primers. All cDNA molecules were each tagged by a template-switch adaptor with 12 random nucleotides. A single record per CDR3 protein comes from TCRdb applying MiXCR to the 5' RACE reads. The repertoire holds approximately 2,000,000 distinct CDR3 sequences, with about 39% as singletons. PBMCs were isolated at a quantity of at least 6.5 million per sample. Material: blood. The sequence was collected from a human donor in good health. V usage is TRBV29-1 and J usage is TRBJ2-1; D might be TRBD2 (6 bases). CDR3 protein: CSVEDLWREGGNEQFF. As DNA, the CDR3 is TGCAGCGTTGAAGATCTATGGAGGGAAGGAGGCAATGAGCAGTTCTTC.